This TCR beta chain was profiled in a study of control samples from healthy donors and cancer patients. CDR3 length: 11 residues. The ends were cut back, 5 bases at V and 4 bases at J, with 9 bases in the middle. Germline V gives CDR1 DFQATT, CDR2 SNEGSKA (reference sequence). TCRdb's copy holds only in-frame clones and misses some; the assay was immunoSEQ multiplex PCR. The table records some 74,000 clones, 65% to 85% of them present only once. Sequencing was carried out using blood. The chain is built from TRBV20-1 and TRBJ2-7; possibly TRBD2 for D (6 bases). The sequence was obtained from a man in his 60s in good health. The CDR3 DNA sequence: TGCAGTGCTTTGAGCGGGTACGAGCAGTACTTC. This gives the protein CSALSGYEQYF.